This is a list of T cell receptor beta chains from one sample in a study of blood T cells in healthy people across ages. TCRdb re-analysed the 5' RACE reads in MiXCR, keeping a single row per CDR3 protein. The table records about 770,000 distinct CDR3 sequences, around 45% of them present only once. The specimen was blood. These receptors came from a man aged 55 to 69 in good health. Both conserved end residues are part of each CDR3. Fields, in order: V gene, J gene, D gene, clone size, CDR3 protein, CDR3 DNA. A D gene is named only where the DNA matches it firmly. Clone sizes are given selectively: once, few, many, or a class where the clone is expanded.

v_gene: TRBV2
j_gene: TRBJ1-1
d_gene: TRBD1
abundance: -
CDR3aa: CASSKDRGNTEAFF
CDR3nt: TGTGCCAGCAGTAAGGACAGGGGTAACACTGAAGCTTTCTTT

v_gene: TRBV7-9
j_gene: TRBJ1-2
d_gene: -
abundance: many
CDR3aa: CASSLATGYTF
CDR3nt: TGTGCCAGCAGCTTAGCGACGGGCTACACCTTC

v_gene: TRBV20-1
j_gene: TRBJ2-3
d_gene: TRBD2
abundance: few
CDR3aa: CSASRGLAGTDTQYF
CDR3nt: TGCAGTGCTAGCCGGGGACTAGCTGGTACAGATACGCAGTATTTT

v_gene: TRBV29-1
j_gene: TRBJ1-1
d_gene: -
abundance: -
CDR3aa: CSAGAGIGRTEAFF
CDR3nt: TGCAGCGCTGGCGCTGGGATAGGGAGGACTGAAGCTTTCTTT

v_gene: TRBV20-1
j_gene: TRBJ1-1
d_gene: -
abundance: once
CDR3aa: CSAKNRGDTEAFF
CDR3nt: TGCAGTGCAAAAAATAGGGGGGACACTGAAGCTTTCTTT

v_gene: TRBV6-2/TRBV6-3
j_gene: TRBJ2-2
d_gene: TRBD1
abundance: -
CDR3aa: CASSGRDRSIGELFF
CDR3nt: TGTGCCAGCAGTGGACGGGACAGGTCCATCGGGGAGCTGTTTTTT

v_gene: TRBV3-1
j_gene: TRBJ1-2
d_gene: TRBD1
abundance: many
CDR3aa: CASRSQGDYGYTF
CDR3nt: TGTGCCAGCAGATCACAGGGGGACTATGGCTACACCTTC

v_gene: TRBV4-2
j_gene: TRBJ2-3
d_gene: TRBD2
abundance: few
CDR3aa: CASGTGGLAANTDTQYF
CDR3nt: TGTGCCAGCGGAACGGGGGGTCTAGCGGCCAACACAGATACGCAGTATTTT

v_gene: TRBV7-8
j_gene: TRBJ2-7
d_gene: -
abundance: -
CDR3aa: CASSPPFGGPLPNEQYF
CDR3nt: TGTGCCAGCAGCCCCCCGTTCGGGGGCCCTTTGCCCAACGAGCAGTACTTC

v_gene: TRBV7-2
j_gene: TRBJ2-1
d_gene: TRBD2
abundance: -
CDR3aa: CASGLGTSGGLYNEQFF
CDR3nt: TGTGCCAGCGGCCTAGGGACTAGCGGGGGGCTCTACAATGAGCAGTTCTTC

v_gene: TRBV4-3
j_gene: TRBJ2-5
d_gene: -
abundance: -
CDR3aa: CASGQALEETQYF
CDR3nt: TGCGCCAGCGGCCAAGCCTTAGAAGAGACCCAGTACTTC

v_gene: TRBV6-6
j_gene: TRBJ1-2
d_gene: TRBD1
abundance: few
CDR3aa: CASKTTGEDGYTF
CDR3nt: TGTGCCAGCAAAACTACAGGGGAGGATGGCTACACCTTC

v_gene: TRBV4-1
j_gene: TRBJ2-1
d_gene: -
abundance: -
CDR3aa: CASSQVGGGGYNEQFF
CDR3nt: TGCGCCAGCAGCCAAGTTGGAGGGGGCGGATACAATGAGCAGTTCTTC

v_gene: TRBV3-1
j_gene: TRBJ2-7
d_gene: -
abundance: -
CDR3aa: CASSQGATTTYEQYF
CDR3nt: TGTGCCAGCAGCCAAGGGGCGACCACTACCTACGAGCAGTACTTC

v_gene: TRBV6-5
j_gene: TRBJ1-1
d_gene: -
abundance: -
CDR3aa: CASREPGLNTEAFF
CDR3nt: TGTGCCAGCAGAGAACCAGGGTTAAACACTGAAGCTTTCTTT

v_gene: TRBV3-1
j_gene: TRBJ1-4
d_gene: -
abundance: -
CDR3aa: CASSHALRGPTNEKLFF
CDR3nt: TGTGCCAGCAGCCATGCCCTAAGGGGACCAACTAATGAAAAACTGTTTTTT

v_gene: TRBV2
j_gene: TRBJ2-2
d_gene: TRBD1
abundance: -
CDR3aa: CASSGRQGTGELFF
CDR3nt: TGTGCCAGCAGTGGACGACAGGGCACCGGGGAGCTGTTTTTT

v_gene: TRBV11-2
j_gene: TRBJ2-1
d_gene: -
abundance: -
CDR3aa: CASSPRQLDNEQFF
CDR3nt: TGTGCCAGCAGCCCACGACAGTTAGACAATGAGCAGTTCTTC

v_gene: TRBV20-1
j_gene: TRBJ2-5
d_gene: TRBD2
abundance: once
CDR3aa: CGAQPGTSLKTQYF
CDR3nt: TGCGGTGCTCAACCCGGGACTAGCTTGAAGACCCAGTACTTC

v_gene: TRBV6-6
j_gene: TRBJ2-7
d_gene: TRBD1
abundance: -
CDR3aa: CASKRQGIDEQYF
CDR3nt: TGTGCCAGCAAGAGACAGGGAATCGACGAGCAGTACTTC

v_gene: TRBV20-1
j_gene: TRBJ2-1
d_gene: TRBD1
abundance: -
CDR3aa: CSASPLDSRTGNGDEQFF
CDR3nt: TGCAGTGCTAGCCCTTTGGATTCCCGGACAGGGAATGGGGATGAGCAGTTCTTC

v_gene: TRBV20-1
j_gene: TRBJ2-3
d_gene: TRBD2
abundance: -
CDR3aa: CSARKIAGAADTQYF
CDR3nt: TGCAGTGCTAGAAAAATAGCGGGGGCGGCAGATACGCAGTATTTT

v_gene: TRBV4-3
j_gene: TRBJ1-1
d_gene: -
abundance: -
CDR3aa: CASSQSGHLNTEAFF
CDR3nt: TGCGCCAGCAGCCAAAGCGGACACTTGAACACTGAAGCTTTCTTT

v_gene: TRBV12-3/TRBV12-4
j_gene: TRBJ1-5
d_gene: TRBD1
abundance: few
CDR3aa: CASSQDRANQPQHF
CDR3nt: TGTGCCAGCAGTCAAGACAGGGCCAATCAGCCCCAGCATTTT

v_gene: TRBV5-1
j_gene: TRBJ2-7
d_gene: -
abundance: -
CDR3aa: CASSWRGDSSYEQYF
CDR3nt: TGCGCCAGCAGCTGGCGCGGGGACAGTTCCTACGAGCAGTACTTC

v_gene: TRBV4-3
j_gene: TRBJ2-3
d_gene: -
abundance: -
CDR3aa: CASSQNPRPDTQYF
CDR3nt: TGCGCCAGCAGCCAAAACCCTCGGCCAGATACGCAGTATTTT

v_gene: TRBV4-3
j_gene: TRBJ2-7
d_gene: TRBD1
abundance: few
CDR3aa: CASSQGGPGQGAYEQYF
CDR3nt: TGCGCCAGCAGCCAAGGGGGACCGGGACAGGGGGCGTACGAGCAGTACTTC

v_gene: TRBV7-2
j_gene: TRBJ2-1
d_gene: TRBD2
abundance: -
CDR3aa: CASSFYSGGSYDEQFF
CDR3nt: TGTGCCAGCAGCTTCTACAGCGGGGGCTCCTACGATGAGCAGTTCTTC

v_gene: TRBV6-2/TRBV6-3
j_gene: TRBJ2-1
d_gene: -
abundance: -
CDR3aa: CASKVGRSYNEQFF
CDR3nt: TGTGCCAGCAAAGTCGGTCGATCCTACAATGAGCAGTTCTTC

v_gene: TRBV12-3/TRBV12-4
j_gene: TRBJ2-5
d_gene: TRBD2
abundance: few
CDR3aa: CASSWASGIIMETQYF
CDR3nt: TGTGCCAGCAGTTGGGCTAGCGGGATCATCATGGAGACCCAGTACTTC

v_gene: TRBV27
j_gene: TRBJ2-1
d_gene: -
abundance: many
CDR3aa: CASSLSVSSYNEQFF
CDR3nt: TGTGCCAGCAGTTTATCGGTCAGCTCCTACAATGAGCAGTTCTTC

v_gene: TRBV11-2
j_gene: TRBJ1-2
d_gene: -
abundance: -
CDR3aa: CASSFNWRVGYTF
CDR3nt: TGTGCCAGCAGCTTCAACTGGAGGGTCGGCTACACCTTC

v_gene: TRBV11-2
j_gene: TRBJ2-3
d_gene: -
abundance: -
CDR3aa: CASSRLEGVADTQYF
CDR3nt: TGTGCCAGCAGCCGACTAGAGGGTGTCGCAGATACGCAGTATTTT

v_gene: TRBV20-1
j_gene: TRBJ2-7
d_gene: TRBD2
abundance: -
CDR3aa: CSARVTSGGGEQYF
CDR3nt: TGCAGTGCTAGGGTTACTAGCGGGGGAGGTGAGCAGTACTTC

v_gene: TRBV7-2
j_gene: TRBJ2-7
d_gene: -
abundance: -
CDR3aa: CVSGQGGVEQYF
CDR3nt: TGTGTCAGCGGGCAGGGGGGGGTCGAGCAGTACTTC

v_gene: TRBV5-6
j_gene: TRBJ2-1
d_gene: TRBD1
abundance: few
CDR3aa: CASSLGQGGGEQFF
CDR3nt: TGTGCCAGCAGCTTGGGACAGGGTGGCGGTGAGCAGTTCTTC

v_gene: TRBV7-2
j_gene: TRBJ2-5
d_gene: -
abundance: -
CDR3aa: CASSLVSPNEQYF
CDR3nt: TGTGCCAGCAGCTTAGTCTCCCCAAATGAGCAGTACTTC

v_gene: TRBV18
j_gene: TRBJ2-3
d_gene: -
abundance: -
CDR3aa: CASSLIDSTDTQYF
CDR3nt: TGTGCCAGCTCTTTGATAGATAGCACAGATACGCAGTATTTT

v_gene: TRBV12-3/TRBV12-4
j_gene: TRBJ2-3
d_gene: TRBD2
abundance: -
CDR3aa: CASSRSGGAATDTQYF
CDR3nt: TGTGCCAGCAGTCGTAGCGGGGGGGCCGCCACAGATACGCAGTATTTT

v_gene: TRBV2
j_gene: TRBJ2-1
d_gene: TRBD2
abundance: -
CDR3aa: CANSGLAGGFEQFF
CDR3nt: TGTGCCAACAGTGGGCTAGCGGGGGGGTTTGAGCAGTTCTTC

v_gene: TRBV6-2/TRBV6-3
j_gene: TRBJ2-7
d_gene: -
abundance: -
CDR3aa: CASRPHGAGEVSYEQYF
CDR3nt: TGTGCCAGCAGACCACACGGGGCCGGCGAGGTCTCCTACGAGCAGTACTTC

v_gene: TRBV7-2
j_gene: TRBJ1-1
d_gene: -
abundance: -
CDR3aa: CASSLAGVLGTEAFF
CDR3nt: TGTGCCAGCAGCTTAGCAGGGGTATTGGGGACTGAAGCTTTCTTT

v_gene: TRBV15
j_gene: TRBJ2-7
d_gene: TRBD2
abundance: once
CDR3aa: CATSRAGRDGEQYF
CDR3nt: TGTGCCACCAGCAGAGCTGGGAGGGACGGCGAGCAGTACTTC

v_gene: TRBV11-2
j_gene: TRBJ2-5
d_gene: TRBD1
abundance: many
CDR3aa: CASSRGQGARTQYF
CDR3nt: TGTGCCAGCAGCCGTGGACAGGGGGCGCGAACCCAGTACTTC

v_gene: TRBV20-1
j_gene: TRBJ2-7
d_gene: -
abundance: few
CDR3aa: CSARDLDVDYEQYF
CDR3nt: TGCAGTGCTAGAGATCTGGACGTAGACTACGAGCAGTACTTC

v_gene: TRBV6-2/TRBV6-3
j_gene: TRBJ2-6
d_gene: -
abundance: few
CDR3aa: CASSFDETGSGANVLTF
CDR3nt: TGTGCCAGCAGTTTCGACGAGACGGGGTCTGGGGCCAACGTCCTGACTTTC

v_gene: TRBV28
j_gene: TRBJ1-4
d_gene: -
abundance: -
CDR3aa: CASSFGIRGRNEKLFF
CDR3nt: TGTGCCAGCAGTTTTGGTATTCGGGGCAGAAATGAAAAACTGTTTTTT

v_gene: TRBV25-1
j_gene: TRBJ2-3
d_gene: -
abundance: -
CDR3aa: CASSKGLFTDTQYF
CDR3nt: TGTGCCAGCAGTAAGGGACTCTTCACAGATACGCAGTATTTT

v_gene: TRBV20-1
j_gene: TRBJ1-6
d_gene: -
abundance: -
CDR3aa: CSGLRVTGRSPLHF
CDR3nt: TGCAGTGGGTTGCGCGTGACAGGTCGTTCACCCCTCCACTTT

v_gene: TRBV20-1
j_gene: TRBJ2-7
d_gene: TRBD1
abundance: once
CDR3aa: CSAERQGLQYF
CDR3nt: TGCAGTGCTGAAAGACAGGGCCTGCAGTACTTC

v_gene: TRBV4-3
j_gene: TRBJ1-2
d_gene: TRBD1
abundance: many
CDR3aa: CASSHLRGKTDYGYTF
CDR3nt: TGCGCCAGCAGTCACCTCAGGGGGAAAACAGACTATGGCTACACCTTC

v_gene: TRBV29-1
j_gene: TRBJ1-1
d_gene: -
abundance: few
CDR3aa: CSVSAGMGGTEAFF
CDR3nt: TGCAGCGTTTCCGCAGGGATGGGGGGCACTGAAGCTTTCTTT

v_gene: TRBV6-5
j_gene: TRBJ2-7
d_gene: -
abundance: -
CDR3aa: CASRPGWGEQYF
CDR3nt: TGTGCCAGTAGGCCAGGGTGGGGCGAGCAGTACTTC

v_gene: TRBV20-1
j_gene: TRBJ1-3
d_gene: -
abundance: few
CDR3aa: CSARDRRAEAIYF
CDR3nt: TGCAGTGCTAGAGACCGCCGGGCGGAAGCCATATATTTT

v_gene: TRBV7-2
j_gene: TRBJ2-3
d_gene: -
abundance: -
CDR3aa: CASSLARLGTDTQYF
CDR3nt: TGTGCCAGCAGCTTAGCGCGGCTAGGCACAGATACGCAGTATTTT

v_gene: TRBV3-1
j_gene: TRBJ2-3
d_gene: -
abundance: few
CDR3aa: CASSHYLGTDTQYF
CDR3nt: TGTGCCAGCAGCCATTATTTAGGCACAGATACGCAGTATTTT

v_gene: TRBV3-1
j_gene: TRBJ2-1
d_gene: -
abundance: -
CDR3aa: CASSQDRGGYNEQFF
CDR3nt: TGTGCCAGCAGCCAAGACAGGGGGGGCTACAATGAGCAGTTCTTC

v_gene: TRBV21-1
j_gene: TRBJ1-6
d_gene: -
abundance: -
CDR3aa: CASSKDPDGSYNSPLHF
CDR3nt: TGTGCCAGCAGCAAAGACCCGGATGGCTCCTATAATTCACCCCTCCACTTT

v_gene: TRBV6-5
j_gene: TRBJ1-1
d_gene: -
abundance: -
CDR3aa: CASSYGVLNTEAFF
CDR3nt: TGTGCCAGCAGTTACGGTGTTCTGAACACTGAAGCTTTCTTT